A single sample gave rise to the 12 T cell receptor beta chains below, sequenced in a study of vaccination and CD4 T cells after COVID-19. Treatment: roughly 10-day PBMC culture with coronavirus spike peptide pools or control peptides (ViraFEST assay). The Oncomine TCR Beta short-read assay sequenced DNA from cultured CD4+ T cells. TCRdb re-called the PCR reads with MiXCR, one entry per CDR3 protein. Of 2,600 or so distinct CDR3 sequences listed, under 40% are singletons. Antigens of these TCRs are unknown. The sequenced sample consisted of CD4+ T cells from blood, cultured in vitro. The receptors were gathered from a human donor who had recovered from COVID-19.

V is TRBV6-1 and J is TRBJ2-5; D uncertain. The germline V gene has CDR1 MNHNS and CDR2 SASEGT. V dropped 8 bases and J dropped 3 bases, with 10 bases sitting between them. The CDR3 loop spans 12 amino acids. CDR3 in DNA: TGTGCCAGCTCGAGAGGTGAAGAGACCCAGTACTTC. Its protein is CASSRGEETQYF.

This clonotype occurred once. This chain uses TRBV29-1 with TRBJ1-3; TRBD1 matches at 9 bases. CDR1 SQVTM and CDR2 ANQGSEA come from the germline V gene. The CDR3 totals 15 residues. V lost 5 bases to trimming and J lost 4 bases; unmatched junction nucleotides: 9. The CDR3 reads CSVTKGTGRGNTIYF. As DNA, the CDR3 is TGCAGCGTTACTAAAGGGACAGGGAGAGGAAACACCATATATTTT.

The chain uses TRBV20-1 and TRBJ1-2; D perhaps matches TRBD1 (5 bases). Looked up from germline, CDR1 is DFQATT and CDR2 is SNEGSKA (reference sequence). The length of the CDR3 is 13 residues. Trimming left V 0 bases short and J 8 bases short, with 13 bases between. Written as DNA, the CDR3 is TGCAGTGCTAGAGATGGGGGGATAGCAGGCTACACCTTC. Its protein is CSARDGGIAGYTF.

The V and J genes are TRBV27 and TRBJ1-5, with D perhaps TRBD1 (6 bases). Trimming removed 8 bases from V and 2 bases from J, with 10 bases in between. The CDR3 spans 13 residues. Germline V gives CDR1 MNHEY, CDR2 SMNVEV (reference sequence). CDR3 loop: CASGNRGNQPQHF. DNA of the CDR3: TGTGCCAGCGGTAACAGGGGCAATCAGCCCCAGCATTTT.

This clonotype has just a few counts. The CDR3 DNA follows: TGCAGTGCTCGACTAGCCTCCGCCAAAAACATTCAGTACTTC. This sequence encodes CSARLASAKNIQYF. The rearrangement links TRBV20-1 to TRBJ2-4; the match to TRBD2 covers 7 bases. V shed 5 bases, J shed 1 base, and the junction held 5 bases outside the gene matches. CDR1 DFQATT and CDR2 SNEGSKA come from the germline V gene (reference sequence). There are 14 residues in the CDR3.

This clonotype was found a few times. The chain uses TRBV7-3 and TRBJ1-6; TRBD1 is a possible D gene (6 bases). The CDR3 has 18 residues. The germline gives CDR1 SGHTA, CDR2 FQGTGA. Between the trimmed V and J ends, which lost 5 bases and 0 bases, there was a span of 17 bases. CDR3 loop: CASSKGGRGSSYNSPLHF. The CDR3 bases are TGTGCCAGCAGCAAAGGGGGTAGAGGGTCCTCCTATAATTCACCCCTCCACTTT.

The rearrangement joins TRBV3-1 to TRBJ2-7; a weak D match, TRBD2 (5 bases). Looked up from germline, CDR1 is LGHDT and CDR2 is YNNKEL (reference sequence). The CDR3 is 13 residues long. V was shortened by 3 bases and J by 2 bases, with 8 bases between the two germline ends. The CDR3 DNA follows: TGTGCCAGCAGCCAGTACGGGACCTACGAGCAGTACTTC. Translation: CASSQYGTYEQYF.

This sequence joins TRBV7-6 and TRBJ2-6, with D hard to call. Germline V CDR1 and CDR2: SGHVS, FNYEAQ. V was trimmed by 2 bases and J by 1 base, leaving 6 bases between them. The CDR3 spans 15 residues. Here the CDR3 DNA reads TGTGCCAGCAGCTTATTGGGGTCTGGGGCCAACGTCCTGACTTTC. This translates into CASSLLGSGANVLTF.

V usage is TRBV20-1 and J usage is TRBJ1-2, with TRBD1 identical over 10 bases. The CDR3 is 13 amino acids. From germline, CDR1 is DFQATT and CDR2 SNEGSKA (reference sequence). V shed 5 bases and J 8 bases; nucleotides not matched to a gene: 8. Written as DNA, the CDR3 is TGCAGTGCTGGGGACAGGGGAGAAGACGGCTACACCTTC. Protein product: CSAGDRGEDGYTF.

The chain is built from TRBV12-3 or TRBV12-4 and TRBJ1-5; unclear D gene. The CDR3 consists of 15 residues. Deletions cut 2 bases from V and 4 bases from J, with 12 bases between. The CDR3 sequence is CASSLQDSRNQPQHF. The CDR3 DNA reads TGTGCCAGCAGTTTACAGGACTCAAGGAATCAGCCCCAGCATTTT.

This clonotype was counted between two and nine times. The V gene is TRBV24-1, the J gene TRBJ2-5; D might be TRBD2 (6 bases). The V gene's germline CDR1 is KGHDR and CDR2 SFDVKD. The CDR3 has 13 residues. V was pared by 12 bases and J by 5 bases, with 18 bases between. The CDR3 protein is CAPRWSAGETQYF. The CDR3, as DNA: TGTGCCCCCCGGTGGAGCGCGGGGGAGACCCAGTACTTC.

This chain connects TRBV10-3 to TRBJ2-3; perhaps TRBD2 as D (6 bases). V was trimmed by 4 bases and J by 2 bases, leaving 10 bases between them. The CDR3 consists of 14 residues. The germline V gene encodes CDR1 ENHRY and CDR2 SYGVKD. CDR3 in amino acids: CAISGRGTTDTQYF. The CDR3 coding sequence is TGTGCCATCAGTGGGCGGGGTACCACAGATACGCAGTATTTT.